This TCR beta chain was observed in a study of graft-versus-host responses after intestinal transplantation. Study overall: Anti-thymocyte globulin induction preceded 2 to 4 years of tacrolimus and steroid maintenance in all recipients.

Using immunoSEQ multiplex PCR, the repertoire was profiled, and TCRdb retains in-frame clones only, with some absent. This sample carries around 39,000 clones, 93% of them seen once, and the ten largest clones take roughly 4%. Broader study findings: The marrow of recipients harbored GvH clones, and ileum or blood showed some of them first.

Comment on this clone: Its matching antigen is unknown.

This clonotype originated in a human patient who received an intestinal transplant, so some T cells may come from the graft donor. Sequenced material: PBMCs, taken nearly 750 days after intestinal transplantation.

DNA for the CDR3: TGCAGCGTTGCCCTTGGGACAGGCAATCAGCCCCAGCATTTT. Translated: CSVALGTGNQPQHF. This chain connects TRBV29-1 to TRBJ1-5, with TRBD1 matching 7 bases. The trim removed 4 bases at V and 2 bases at J, leaving 5 bases unmatched. The CDR3 has 14 residues. CDR1 and CDR2 (germline): SQVTM, ANQGSEA.